This TCR beta chain was identified during a study of cytomegalovirus exposure and HLA in healthy donors. Looked up from germline, CDR1 is SQVTM and CDR2 is ANQGSEA. This CDR3 has 14 amino acids. V was pared by 7 bases and J by 5 bases, with 10 bases of the junction left unmatched. Vbeta (60) and Jbeta (13) primers were used in the PCR. TCRdb's copy holds only in-frame clones and misses some; the assay was immunoSEQ multiplex PCR. The sample holds roughly 71,000 clones, more than 75% seen once. Sequenced sample: PBMCs. The V gene is TRBV29-1, the J gene TRBJ2-5, with 10 bases identical to TRBD2. The clonotype originates from a girl between 5 and 17 years old in good health and CMV-seropositive. The CDR3 DNA is TGCAGCGGCAATCTAGCGGGAGATCTGGAGACCCAGTACTTC. The encoded protein is CSGNLAGDLETQYF.